This TCR beta chain was captured in a study of cytomegalovirus exposure and HLA in healthy donors. TCRdb's copy holds only in-frame clones and misses some; the assay was immunoSEQ multiplex PCR. The table lists 90,000 to 150,000 clones, around 85% of them singletons. The study, taken as a whole, reports: The study labeled about 160 TCR beta chains cytomegalovirus-associated.

Note on this clone: Its cognate antigen is unknown.

This sequence originates from a woman in her 30s in good health and CMV-seronegative. Sequencing input: PBMCs.

The DNA for the CDR3 is TGTGCCAGCAGCTTACAGGGGGGGCCCTACAATGAGCAGTTCTTC. It specifies CASSLQGGPYNEQFF. This rearrangement joins TRBV5-6 to TRBJ2-1; weak D call: TRBD1 (8 bases). V was clipped by 2 bases and J by 2 bases, with 11 bases between them. The CDR3 is 15 amino acids. Germline CDR1 SGHDT, CDR2 YYEEEE.